One and the same sample provided the 15 T cell receptor beta chains below, sequenced in a study of CXCR3-negative and CXCR3-positive naive CD8 T cells. Study-wide points: TRB CDR3s of CXCR3-positive naive cells were more hydrophobic than those of CXCR3-negative naive cells.

These receptors have no known antigen. TRB cDNA was prepared as libraries by UMI-labeled 5' RACE. One entry per CDR3 protein, without DNA, is what TCRdb gives after re-calling the 5' RACE reads. The sample data list 150,000 to 170,000 distinct CDR3 sequences. The sequenced sample was naive CXCR3+ CD8+ T cells from blood. The subset denotes: CD45RO-CCR7+CD27+CD95- naive CD8+ T cells expressing CXCR3 (TNR3+). The receptors shown here come from a human donor in good health. Some clones in this sample may be carry-over from other donors' samples.

The gene calls are TRBV7-9 and TRBJ1-1; TCRdb names TRBD1, which stays unverified in the absence of DNA. This CDR3 contains 15 residues. Germline V lookup: CDR1 SEHNR, CDR2 FQNEAQ (reference sequence). The CDR3 spells CASSWTPGQGSEAFF.

This chain connects TRBV9 to TRBJ2-7; the TCRdb D gene call, TRBD1, has no DNA to confirm it. The CDR3 runs to 18 residues. From germline, CDR1 is SGDLS and CDR2 YYNGEE. CDR3: CASSSPRYGTGPFYEQYF.

This rearrangement joins TRBV30 to TRBJ2-7; TCRdb designates TRBD1, a call that cannot be tested without DNA. The germline V gene encodes CDR1 GTSNPN and CDR2 SVGIG (reference sequence). The CDR3 runs 13 residues. The CDR3 here is CACSRQGFYEQYF.

The chain has TRBV27 and TRBJ1-5; the D call from TCRdb, TRBD1, cannot be confirmed without DNA. Per germline, CDR1 MNHEY and CDR2 SMNVEV (reference sequence). The CDR3 sequence is 14 residues long. CDR3 residues: CASSLYRGHQPQHF.

The chain combines TRBV28 with TRBJ2-1; TCRdb designates TRBD1, a call that cannot be tested without DNA. Per the germline V gene, CDR1 is MDHEN and CDR2 is SYDVKM. This CDR3 is 12 amino acids long. Here the CDR3 reads CATVYGGNEQFF.

This sequence joins TRBV3-1 and TRBJ2-5. The CDR3 runs to 14 residues. Germline assignment: CDR1 LGHDT and CDR2 YNNKEL (reference sequence). The chain's CDR3 is CASSPRWQGETQYF.

The chain is built from TRBV7-9 and TRBJ2-1; the D call of TRBD2 rests on TCRdb alone, since no DNA is present to check it. CDR3 length equals 17 residues. Germline CDR1 and CDR2: SEHNR and FQNEAQ (reference sequence). The CDR3 here is CASSSGTSGRAIHEQFF.

The CDR3: CANSLKGQRNEKLFF. The V and J genes are TRBV5-5 and TRBJ1-4; with no DNA, the TCRdb D assignment of TRBD1 cannot be verified. The CDR3 length is 15 residues. Per germline, CDR1 SGHKS and CDR2 YYEKEE (reference sequence).

J is TRBJ2-2 and V is TRBV20-1; as DNA is missing, the TRBD2 call by TCRdb cannot be tested. The CDR3 sequence is 16 residues long. Germline V lookup: CDR1 DFQATT, CDR2 SNEGSKA (reference sequence). The CDR3 spells CSAEKGTSWATGELFF.

This chain connects TRBV19 to TRBJ2-1. The CDR3 has 15 amino acids. Germline lookup yields CDR1 LNHDA and CDR2 SQIVND (reference sequence). The chain's CDR3 is CASSENAFVYNEQFF.

The chain couples TRBV25-1 to TRBJ2-1; without DNA, the TCRdb call of TRBD2 cannot be checked. The CDR3 is made up of 21 amino acids. Germline V gene data show CDR1 as MGHDK and CDR2 as SYGVNS. CDR3 region: CASSGLSTGNPTRINVDEQFF.

V and J are TRBV5-1 and TRBJ2-3; there is no DNA to check the TCRdb D call of TRBD2. Germline lookup yields CDR1 SGHRS and CDR2 YFSETQ. The CDR3 covers 15 residues. The CDR3 reads CASSLSEGRTDTQYF.

The V call is TRBV4-1, the J call TRBJ2-2; TCRdb's D call, TRBD1, is unchecked because there is no DNA. This CDR3 is built from 17 residues. The germline V gene has CDR1 MGHRA and CDR2 YSYEKL. The CDR3 spells CASSQTQGAWYGGELFF.

The chain uses TRBV28 and TRBJ2-7; TCRdb returns TRBD1, unconfirmable since there is no DNA. CDR3 size: 16 residues. CDR1 and CDR2 (germline): MDHEN, SYDVKM. CDR3 amino acids: CATSSPQGISSYEQYF.

The chain carries TRBV12-3 or TRBV12-4 and TRBJ2-7; TCRdb names TRBD2, which stays unverified in the absence of DNA. The CDR3 is made up of 12 amino acids. This CDR3 reads CASGSGIVEQYF.